The table lists the clone carrying this T cell receptor (beta chain) with many counts. Antigen specificity is unknown. Clinical symptoms, serum thyroxine and TRAb, thyroid ultrasound and orbital computed tomography were used for the diagnoses. TCR beta CDR3 regions were amplified from RNA. In the first-round RT-PCR of the TCR CDR3, the HTBI primer set was used. TCRdb re-called the multiplex PCR reads with MiXCR, one entry per CDR3 protein. In the table there are some 270,000 distinct CDR3 sequences, around 25% of which are singletons. This record comes from a study of T cells in Graves' hyperthyroidism and ophthalmopathy. The germline V gene has CDR1 MNHEY and CDR2 SVGAGI. The V end was cut by 5 bases, the J end by 4 bases, with 10 bases between. The CDR3 is 13 amino acids. Study-wide findings and caveats: Clonotypes that were expanded in thyroid above 0.001 mostly appeared in blood too. Prediction of ophthalmopathy progression came a median around 6.5 months pre-onset. Through a model of 13 V-J features, ophthalmopathy was separated from stable hyperthyroidism.

The source of this sequence is a woman in her thirties or forties with Graves' ophthalmopathy. The rearrangement links TRBV6-5 to TRBJ2-3; perhaps D is TRBD1 or TRBD2 (5 bases each). Sequencing input: blood. CDR3 residues: CASSRDRADTQYF. The CDR3 nucleotides are TGTGCCAGCAGTCGGGACCGGGCAGATACGCAGTATTTT.